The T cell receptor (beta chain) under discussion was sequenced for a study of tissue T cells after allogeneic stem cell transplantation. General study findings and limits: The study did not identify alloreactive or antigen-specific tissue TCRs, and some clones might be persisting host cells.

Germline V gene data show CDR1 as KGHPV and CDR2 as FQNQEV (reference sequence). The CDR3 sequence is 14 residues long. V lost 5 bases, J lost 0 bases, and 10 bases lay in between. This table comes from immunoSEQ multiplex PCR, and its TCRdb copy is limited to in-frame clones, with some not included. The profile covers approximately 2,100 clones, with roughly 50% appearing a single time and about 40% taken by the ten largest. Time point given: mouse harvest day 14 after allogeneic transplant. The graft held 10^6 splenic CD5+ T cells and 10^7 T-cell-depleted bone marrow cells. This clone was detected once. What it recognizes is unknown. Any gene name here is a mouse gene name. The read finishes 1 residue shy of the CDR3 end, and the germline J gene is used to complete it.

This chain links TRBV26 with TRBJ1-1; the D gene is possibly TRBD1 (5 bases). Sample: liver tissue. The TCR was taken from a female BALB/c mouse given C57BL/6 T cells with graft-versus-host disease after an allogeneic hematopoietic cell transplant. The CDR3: CASSNGQANTEVFF. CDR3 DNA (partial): TGTGCCAGCAGTAATGGACAAGCAAACACAGAAGTCTTC.